What follows are 30 T cell receptor beta chains derived from one specimen sequenced in a study of CD8+ T cells in alopecia areata. Treatment defined: oral pan-JAK inhibitor, 5-10 mg twice daily. RNA was extracted and reverse transcribed into cDNA as the sequencing template. The method was immunoSEQ multiplex PCR; TCRdb's version includes in-frame clones alone and lacks a portion of them. The sample carries 170,000 or so clones, about 60% recorded once. The sequencing used CD8+ T cells sorted from blood, collected at week 24, from a patient treated with tofacitinib. The receptors were sampled from a human donor with alopecia areata.

The V gene is TRBV29-1, the J gene TRBJ1-2; tentatively, D is TRBD1 (5 bases). The CDR3 is 15 residues long. The V end lost 7 bases, the J end lost 4 bases, and 22 bases lay between the germline ends. Germline V gene sequence: CDR1 SQVTM, CDR2 ANQGSEA. CDR3 protein: CSAPAVGAGGYGYTF. CDR3 coding DNA: TGCAGCGCCCCAGCGGTCGGGGCTGGGGGCTATGGCTACACCTTC.

This chain uses TRBV7-9 with TRBJ1-1, with unresolved D. The germline gives CDR1 SEHNR, CDR2 FQNEAQ (reference sequence). The CDR3 totals 12 residues. The V end lost 2 bases, the J end lost 8 bases, and 9 bases lay between the germline ends. CDR3 amino acids: CASSLRSEEAFF. In DNA form, the CDR3 reads TGTGCCAGCAGCTTAAGGAGTGAGGAAGCTTTCTTT.

The V call is TRBV7-6, the J call TRBJ2-5; no clear D gene. The CDR3 contains 13 residues. The ends were cut back, 1 base at V and 5 bases at J, with 8 bases in the middle. Looked up from germline, CDR1 is SGHVS and CDR2 is FNYEAQ. This CDR3 reads CASSLGPAETQYF. Written as DNA, the CDR3 is TGTGCCAGCAGCTTAGGGCCCGCTGAGACCCAGTACTTC. Supplemented by reference TRBV7-6 and TRBJ2-5, the full variable domain reads GAGVSQSPRYKVTKRGQDVALRCDPISGHVSLYWYRQALGQGPEFLTYFNYEAQQDKSGLPNDRFSAERPEGSISTLTIQRTEQRDSAMYRCASSLGPAETQYFGPGTRLLVL.

The V and J genes are TRBV6-5 and TRBJ2-3; 8 nucleotides align to TRBD1. Per germline, CDR1 MNHEY and CDR2 SVGAGI. The CDR3 totals 13 residues. The V segment lost 4 bases and the J segment 6 bases; nucleotides outside the gene matches: 3. The CDR3 nucleotides are TGTGCCAGCAGTTTCAGGACAGGGGATACGCAGTATTTT. This translates into CASSFRTGDTQYF.

The CDR3 reads CSVGVGTGSEQYF. The CDR3, as DNA: TGCAGCGTTGGAGTGGGGACAGGGTCCGAGCAGTACTTC. V usage is TRBV29-1 and J usage is TRBJ2-7; 9 bases are a match to TRBD1. V gave up 4 bases and J gave up 6 bases; unmatched junction bases: 7. Germline assignment: CDR1 SQVTM and CDR2 ANQGSEA. This CDR3 comprises 13 residues.

The J gene is TRBJ1-5, the V gene TRBV7-9; D is ambiguous. Germline loops: CDR1 SEHNR, CDR2 FQNEAQ (reference sequence). The CDR3 has 15 residues. Deletions cut 1 base from V and 4 bases from J, with 11 bases between. The CDR3 spells CASSLDTVINQPQHF. CDR3 nucleotides: TGTGCCAGCAGCTTAGATACAGTAATTAATCAGCCCCAGCATTTT.

The chain joins TRBV20-1 to TRBJ2-1, with D tentatively TRBD1 or TRBD2 (5 bases each). Per the germline V gene, CDR1 is DFQATT and CDR2 is SNEGSKA (reference sequence). The CDR3 loop spans 8 amino acids. Deletions cut 6 bases from V and 13 bases from J, with 7 bases between. The DNA for the CDR3 is TGCAGTGCGGGACCACAGTTCTTC. Amino acid sequence: CSAGPQFF.

The chain has TRBV20-1 and TRBJ2-5; D ambiguous. The CDR3 is 11 residues long. V lost 6 bases, J lost 5 bases, and 10 bases lay in between. Per the germline V gene, CDR1 is DFQATT and CDR2 is SNEGSKA (reference sequence). Here the CDR3 reads CSASRTETQYF. As DNA, the CDR3 is TGCAGTGCCTCGAGGACGGAGACCCAGTACTTC.

V and J are TRBV11-2 and TRBJ2-1, with a possible D match to TRBD1 (5 bases). Germline CDR1 reads SGHAT; CDR2 reads FQNNGV. V lost 1 base and J lost 7, with 8 bases in between. CDR3 length: 13 residues. DNA of the CDR3: TGTGCCAGCAGCTTAGGACAGCTAAATGAGCAGTTCTTC. It is translated as CASSLGQLNEQFF. The variable domain in full, completed from reference TRBV11-2 and TRBJ2-1, reads EAGVAQSPRYKIIEKRQSVAFWCNPISGHATLYWYQQILGQGPKLLIQFQNNGVVDDSQLPKDRFSAERLKGVDSTLKIQPAKLEDSAVYLCASSLGQLNEQFFGPGTRLTVL.

This chain joins TRBV5-6 and TRBJ2-5, with D uncertain. The V gene lost 3 bases and the J gene lost 5 bases, with 17 bases spanning the gap. Germline CDR1 is SGHDT and CDR2 is YYEEEE. The CDR3 spans 15 residues. The CDR3 protein is CASSSPHGAAETQYF. DNA for the CDR3: TGTGCCAGCAGCTCCCCTCATGGCGCGGCGGAGACCCAGTACTTC.

This chain connects TRBV9 to TRBJ2-6; no clear D. Trimming pared 2 bases from V and 0 bases from J, leaving 6 bases between. CDR1 is SGDLS and CDR2 is YYNGEE in the germline V gene. The CDR3 totals 15 residues. CDR3 protein: CASSVRYSGANVLTF. CDR3 DNA sequence: TGTGCCAGCAGCGTTCGATACTCTGGGGCCAACGTCCTGACTTTC. Full variable domain (missing parts from reference TRBV9 and TRBJ2-6): DSGVTQTPKHLITATGQRVTLRCSPRSGDLSVYWYQQSLDQGLQFLIQYYNGEERAKGNILERFSAQQFPDLHSELNLSSLELGDSALYFCASSVRYSGANVLTFGAGSRLTVL.

A note on this clone: This same CDR3 is encoded by further DNA sequences in the sample. This CDR3 is CASSLGNQPQHF. The DNA of the CDR3 is TGTGCCAGCAGCTTAGGGAATCAGCCCCAGCATTTT. The chain combines TRBV5-6 with TRBJ1-5; no reliable D call. Trimming shortened V by 2 bases and J by 4 bases, and 4 bases separated the two germline ends. The CDR3 totals 12 residues. CDR1 and CDR2 from the germline V gene are SGHDT and YYEEEE.

This clone was seen a few times. The chain joins TRBV6-5 to TRBJ2-7; D call uncertain. The V gene's germline CDR1 is MNHEY and CDR2 SVGAGI. CDR3 size: 15 residues. V shed 5 bases and J shed 3 bases, with 17 bases lying between them. CDR3 sequence (DNA): TGTGCCAGCAGTCTACCCGTTCTAGTAATCTACGAGCAGTACTTC. Translation: CASSLPVLVIYEQYF.

The chain carries TRBV29-1 and TRBJ2-1; D unclear. Germline V gives CDR1 SQVTM, CDR2 ANQGSEA. The CDR3 contains 10 residues. V lost 3 bases and J 7 bases, leaving 4 bases between the germline ends. The CDR3 region is CSVDYNEQFF. The CDR3 bases are TGCAGCGTTGACTATAATGAGCAGTTCTTC.

This clone was seen a few times. This chain joins TRBV11-2 and TRBJ2-3; TRBD1 or TRBD2 may be the D gene (5 bases each). The ends were cut back, 5 bases at V and 11 bases at J, with 11 bases in the middle. CDR1 is SGHAT and CDR2 is FQNNGV in the germline V gene. This CDR3 is built from 11 residues. The CDR3, as DNA: TGTGCCAGCAGCGCCGGGACGTGGCAGTATTTT. It yields the protein CASSAGTWQYF.

The gene calls are TRBV5-6 and TRBJ2-7; D remains unclear. The CDR3 is 13 residues long. Trimming removed 2 bases from V and 0 bases from J, with 6 bases in between. Germline CDR1 and CDR2: SGHDT and YYEEEE. CDR3: CASSLDVSYEQYF. Here the CDR3 DNA reads TGTGCCAGCAGCTTAGACGTCTCCTACGAGCAGTACTTC.

The chain links TRBV5-6 to TRBJ1-2, with TRBD1 matching over 9 bases. V gave up 0 bases and J gave up 2 bases; unmatched junction bases: 11. This CDR3 is built from 18 residues. Germline loops: CDR1 SGHDT, CDR2 YYEEEE. The CDR3 DNA reads TGTGCCAGCAGCTTGGCGGTCAGGACAGGGGATTCAAACTATGGCTACACCTTC. Translated: CASSLAVRTGDSNYGYTF.

The genes are TRBV13 and TRBJ2-1, with a tentative D call TRBD2 (7 bases). The CDR3 loop spans 15 amino acids. The germline V gene encodes CDR1 PRHDT and CDR2 FYEKMQ (reference sequence). Trimming left V 3 bases short and J 4 bases short, with 13 bases between. CDR3 DNA: TGTGCCAGCAGCTTGGGGGCTAGCGGTTACAATGAGCAGTTCTTC. It specifies CASSLGASGYNEQFF. The whole variable domain, filled in from reference TRBV13 and TRBJ2-1, reads AAGVIQSPRHLIKEKRETATLKCYPIPRHDTVYWYQQGPGQDPQFLISFYEKMQSDKGSIPDRFSAQQFSDYHSELNMSSLELGDSALYFCASSLGASGYNEQFFGPGTRLTVL.

This clone was seen only once. This rearrangement joins TRBV9 to TRBJ2-1; 12 nucleotides agree with TRBD2. The CDR3 contains 18 residues. The trim removed 0 bases at V and 3 bases at J, leaving 7 bases unmatched. CDR1 SGDLS and CDR2 YYNGEE come from the germline V gene. The CDR3 protein is CASSVEASGGAFYNEQFF. CDR3 in DNA: TGTGCCAGCAGCGTAGAGGCTAGCGGGGGGGCTTTCTACAATGAGCAGTTCTTC.

V is TRBV29-1 and J is TRBJ2-7; unclear D gene. The CDR3 extends over 13 amino acids. V lost 0 bases and J lost 4, with 10 bases in between. CDR1 and CDR2 from the germline V gene are SQVTM and ANQGSEA. The chain's CDR3 is CSVEDGNRYEQYF. CDR3 in DNA: TGCAGCGTTGAAGATGGGAACAGATACGAGCAGTACTTC.

V usage is TRBV29-1 and J usage is TRBJ2-7; D is uncertain. The CDR3 runs 12 residues. The germline V and J ends were trimmed by 6 bases and 0 bases, with 9 bases remaining between them. The germline V gene encodes CDR1 SQVTM and CDR2 ANQGSEA. In DNA form, the CDR3 reads TGCAGCGTCGGGTTCTTCTCCTACGAGCAGTACTTC. The encoded protein is CSVGFFSYEQYF.

This clone was seen a single time. V gene TRBV7-9 combines with J gene TRBJ2-1; tentatively, D is TRBD2 (5 bases). The CDR3 has 11 residues. Trimming took off 3 bases at V and 14 bases at J, with 11 bases between the two ends. Per germline, CDR1 SEHNR and CDR2 FQNEAQ (reference sequence). The CDR3 region has the DNA TGTGCCAGCAGCTTCGGGATTGCTGAGTTCTTC. Translating gives CASSFGIAEFF.

This clone was detected only a few times. The CDR3 sequence is CASSQVGPTDTQYF. The CDR3 bases are TGTGCCAGCAGCCAAGTTGGACCCACAGATACGCAGTATTTT. The chain has TRBV14 and TRBJ2-3; no firm D call. The CDR3 loop spans 14 amino acids. V was clipped by 1 base and J by 2 bases, with 7 bases between them. The germline V gene encodes CDR1 SGHDN and CDR2 FVKESK.

This clone turned up a few times. This chain joins TRBV4-1 and TRBJ2-3; TRBD2 matches 9 bases. Per germline, CDR1 MGHRA and CDR2 YSYEKL. V lost 0 bases, J lost 4 bases, and 11 bases stayed unmatched. This CDR3 is built from 18 residues. The CDR3 coding sequence is TGCGCCAGCAGCCAAGATCCCAGCCTAGCGGGATATGCAGATACGCAGTATTTT. Translated, it gives CASSQDPSLAGYADTQYF.

Only a few counts were recorded for this clone. The V gene is TRBV7-9, the J gene TRBJ2-3; D is tentatively TRBD1 or TRBD2 (7 bases each). Germline CDR1 SEHNR, CDR2 FQNEAQ (reference sequence). The CDR3 consists of 16 residues. The ends were cut back, 1 base at V and 5 bases at J, with 16 bases in the middle. Here the CDR3 reads CASSLEWGQRGDTQYF. In DNA form, the CDR3 reads TGTGCCAGCAGCTTAGAGTGGGGACAGCGGGGAGATACGCAGTATTTT.

On this clone itself: A junction end diverges from the germline sequence, so it may reflect a read error. The chain joins TRBV4-2 to TRBJ2-3; D is unclear. This CDR3 comprises 13 residues. Germline-derived CDR1 and CDR2 are LGHNA and YNFKEQ. The CDR3 loop reads CASSQDLTQPLDF. The CDR3 nucleotides read TGTGCCAGCAGCCAAGATTTAACTCAACCGTTGGATTTT.

The chain links TRBV29-1 to TRBJ2-3; no clear D gene. The germline V and J ends were trimmed by 6 bases and 11 bases, with 12 bases remaining between them. The CDR3 runs to 10 residues. From germline, CDR1 is SQVTM and CDR2 ANQGSEA. CDR3 in DNA: TGCAGCGTCCAAGCCCCCATGCAGTATTTT. As protein: CSVQAPMQYF.

The rearrangement links TRBV18 to TRBJ1-2; D gene ambiguous. Trimming left V 0 bases short and J 8 bases short, with 7 bases between. CDR1 is KGHSH, CDR2 LQKENI, per germline. The CDR3 sequence is 12 residues long. The CDR3 protein is CASSPPSGGYTF. CDR3 DNA: TGTGCCAGCTCACCACCGTCTGGAGGCTACACCTTC.

CDR3 DNA: TGCAGCGTTGTTAGCCGGCTGGCAGACTTTAACTATGGCTACACCTTC. Its translation is CSVVSRLADFNYGYTF. The genes are TRBV29-1 and TRBJ1-2, with D unclear. In germline, CDR1 is SQVTM, CDR2 ANQGSEA. The CDR3 is 16 residues long. Trimming cost V 4 bases and J 1 base, with 19 bases left between them.

V gene TRBV9 combines with J gene TRBJ1-1; possible D gene TRBD1, 6 bases. Germline V lookup: CDR1 SGDLS, CDR2 YYNGEE. The CDR3 sequence is 15 residues long. V was pared by 0 bases and J by 1 base, with 10 bases between. CDR3 in amino acids: CASSVAPQGNTEAFF. The CDR3 DNA is TGTGCCAGCAGCGTAGCCCCACAGGGGAACACTGAAGCTTTCTTT.